This T cell receptor (beta chain) was identified during a study of blood T cell repertoires in COVID-19. The overall study: Both acute and convalescent COVID-19 samples were obtained from the United States, Italy and Spain. In each case, the material was cDNA or gDNA derived from T cells, B-cell-depleted T cells, or PBMCs.

Per the authors' pipeline: Estimation of nucleated cell counts relied on the amplification of reference gene primers. TCRdb's table, derived via immunoSEQ multiplex PCR, lists solely in-frame clones and lacks some. Clone size and the V and J calls come from that table; the DNA yielded D and trimming. The sample has 150,000 to 200,000 clones; approximately 80% are singletons. V lost 2 bases, J lost 5 bases, and 6 bases lay in between. CDR1 is MDHEN and CDR2 is SYDVKM in the germline V gene. The CDR3 runs to 13 residues. The clonotype was recovered from a woman aged 50 to 60 with active or convalescent COVID-19. Sequenced material: peripheral blood. This sequence joins TRBV28 and TRBJ1-4; the D is unclear. The CDR3 sequence is CASSLTGNEKLFF. DNA of the CDR3: TGTGCCAGCAGTTTAACCGGGAATGAAAAACTGTTTTTT.